This T cell receptor (beta chain) is drawn from a study of human T cells and chemical hapten exposure. Whole-study context: Diphenylcyclopropenone was applied weekly to patients' scalps across the roughly 23-week study. Study results and limitations: Patch test score showed a positive correlation with PT1 expanded TCR counts. The presence of alopecia in the donors means their immune response may differ from healthy people's.

This clonotype was found a few times. Its antigen is not known. The sample's time point: patch test 2, 6 weeks after DPC sensitization. Treatment reported: therapeutic diphenylcyclopropenone sensitization with weekly scalp DPC. Total RNA came from unfractionated whole blood. A single record per CDR3 protein comes from TCRdb applying MiXCR to the RACE reads. The sample lists 140,000 or so distinct CDR3 sequences; 12% were seen once. The TCR was taken from a woman between 50 and 59 years old with alopecia areata. Some clones in this sample may be carry-over from other donors' samples. The sequences come from whole blood, collected in connection with sensitization to the hapten diphenylcyclopropenone (DPC).

In DNA form, the CDR3 reads TGTGCCAGCAGAAAACGGGGGGCTGCCACAGATACGCAGTATTTT. This sequence encodes CASRKRGAATDTQYF. This chain joins TRBV27 and TRBJ2-3; possibly TRBD2 for D (7 bases). The ends were cut back, 6 bases at V and 2 bases at J, with 15 bases in the middle. CDR3 length: 15 amino acids. The V gene's germline CDR1 is MNHEY and CDR2 SMNVEV (reference sequence).